What follows describes a single T cell receptor beta chain. These data belong to a study of beta chain features in type 1 diabetes. CDR3 length: 14 residues. V lost 4 bases to trimming and J lost 5 bases, with 12 bases between them. In germline, CDR1 is SGHRS, CDR2 YFSETQ. What was sequenced were expressed TCRB transcripts, since all of the isolated RNA had been reverse transcribed. Produced via immunoSEQ multiplex PCR; TCRdb's table is partial and in-frame only. The data show roughly 180,000 clones, around an eighth seen once. The sequencing sample was made of central memory CD4+ T cells from blood. The source of this sequence is a woman under 30 in good health. The chain employs TRBV5-1 and TRBJ2-2, with D tentatively TRBD1 (6 bases). CDR3 sequence reads: CASSRDMPTGELFF. The CDR3 DNA reads TGCGCCAGCAGCCGGGACATGCCGACCGGGGAGCTGTTTTTT.